The rows below give T cell receptor beta chains drawn from one sample of a study of T cell responses to AZD1222 COVID-19 vaccine. Here immunoSEQ multiplex PCR was the method, and the copy in TCRdb shows in-frame clones only, minus some. The sample yields about 130,000 clones, around 84% seen once. The sequences come from peripheral blood, collected on day 0 of AZD1222 vaccination. These receptors originate from an adult in good health. Both conserved end residues are part of each CDR3. D genes are given only for firm matches. Only some rows state a clone size, as once, few, many or a class for expanded clones.

d_call j_call v_call clone_size cdr3_nt cdr3_aa
NA TRBJ1-1 TRBV27 NA TGTGCCAGCAGGGTGGACCAAATCAACACTGAAGCTTTCTTT CASRVDQINTEAFF
TRBD1 TRBJ1-5 TRBV6-4 once TGTGCCAGCATTCTAGACAGGGATGGCAATCAGCCCCAGCATTTT CASILDRDGNQPQHF
NA TRBJ1-2 TRBV19 NA TGTGCCAGTAGTACAGGCTGGATGGGGGCCGGGGACTATGGCTACACCTTC CASSTGWMGAGDYGYTF
TRBD1 TRBJ1-5 TRBV3-1/TRBV3-2 NA TGTGCCAGCAGCGACCGCGGACAGGGCGATCAGCCCCAGCATTTT CASSDRGQGDQPQHF
NA TRBJ1-4 TRBV5-1 NA TGCGCCAGCAGCTTACAGGGAATTCGAGAGGAAAAACTGTTTTTT CASSLQGIREEKLFF
NA TRBJ2-3 TRBV27 NA TGTGCCAGCAGTCCTATCGGCGGGACACAATCGGGAGATACGCAGTATTTT CASSPIGGTQSGDTQYF
NA TRBJ1-6 TRBV6-5 NA TGTGCCAGTTGTTTAACAGGGTCCTTTAATTCACCCCTCCACTTT CASCLTGSFNSPLHF
NA TRBJ1-1 TRBV3-1/TRBV3-2 few TGTGCCAGCAGCCTTGCGACAGGAAAGGGGGCTTTCTTT CASSLATGKGAFF
NA TRBJ2-7 TRBV19 NA TGTGCCAGTAGTATAATGGTCTCCTACGAGCAGTACTTC CASSIMVSYEQYF
TRBD1 TRBJ1-6 TRBV27 NA TGTGCCAGCAGTTCGGGACAGAAATATAATTCACCCCTCCACTTT CASSSGQKYNSPLHF
TRBD1 TRBJ2-7 TRBV6-2/TRBV6-3 NA TGTGCCAGCAGTTACCCCAGCCGGGACAGGGTCACCTACGAGCAGTACTTC CASSYPSRDRVTYEQYF
TRBD2 TRBJ2-3 TRBV4-1 once TGCGCCAGCAGCCAAGCATCGACTAGCGGGTTACGCACAGATACGCAGTATTTT CASSQASTSGLRTDTQYF
NA TRBJ1-2 TRBV28 NA TGTGCCAGCAGACCGGGGGTGAACTATGGCTACACCTTC CASRPGVNYGYTF
NA TRBJ1-5 TRBV12-3/TRBV12-4 NA TGTGCCAGCACCTCCGGTTTTCCTCAGCCCCAGCATTTT CASTSGFPQPQHF
NA TRBJ2-1 TRBV2 NA TGTGCAACCCCTATGGCACTTTCTGACAATGAGCAGTTCTTC CATPMALSDNEQFF
NA TRBJ1-1 TRBV5-1 few TGCGCCAGTAACGGACAGCCGAACACTGAAGCTTTCTTT CASNGQPNTEAFF
TRBD1 TRBJ1-2 TRBV5-1 NA TGCGCCAGCAGCCCAGAACGGGACAGGGGATATGGCTACACTTTC CASSPERDRGYGYTF
TRBD1 TRBJ1-1 TRBV20-1 once TGCAGTGCTAGTATCAGACAGGGTCTTGGTGAAGCTTTCTTT CSASIRQGLGEAFF
NA TRBJ1-2 TRBV25-1 NA TGTGCCAGCAGTGACCACCTGGGGGGGCGGAGGTATGGCTACACCTTC CASSDHLGGRRYGYTF
TRBD1 TRBJ1-1 TRBV18 NA TGTGCCAGCTCACAAGGACAGGGAGTGATGAACACTGAAGCTTTCTTT CASSQGQGVMNTEAFF
NA TRBJ1-1 TRBV19 NA TGTGCCAGTAGTCCGAGGACGGGTAACACTGAAGCTTTCTTT CASSPRTGNTEAFF
NA TRBJ1-2 TRBV18 NA TGTGCCAGCTCACCAGAGGGACCGATAAATGGCTACACCTTC CASSPEGPINGYTF
TRBD1 TRBJ1-2 TRBV28 NA TGTGCCAGCAGTTCTACAGGGGGCGGATATGGCTACACCTTC CASSSTGGGYGYTF
TRBD1 TRBJ1-6 TRBV9 NA TGTGCCAGCAGCGTAGGGCTAATGGGGACAGCTCTTAATTCACCCCTCCACTTT CASSVGLMGTALNSPLHF
NA TRBJ2-1 TRBV10-3 NA TGTGCCTCCGGGGGAGGGTTTAAGGGGGACAATGAGCAGTTCTTC CASGGGFKGDNEQFF
TRBD1 TRBJ1-1 TRBV7-3 NA TGTGCCAGCAGCTTATGGCAGGGGGCCACTGAAGCTTTCTTT CASSLWQGATEAFF
TRBD1 TRBJ2-5 TRBV7-3 NA TGTGCCAGCAGCTTACAAGGACAGGGCAAAGAGACCCAGTACTTC CASSLQGQGKETQYF
NA TRBJ1-1 TRBV27 few TGTGCCAGCAGCCGAAACTCAGGGATTGAAGCTTTCTTT CASSRNSGIEAFF
NA TRBJ1-6 TRBV2 NA TGTGCCAGCAGTGTGACAGGAGAAGCACCCCTCCACTTT CASSVTGEAPLHF
TRBD1 TRBJ1-2 TRBV18 NA TGTGCCAGCTCACTACGGGACAGTGGCTACACCTTC CASSLRDSGYTF
NA TRBJ1-6 TRBV4-2 NA TGTGCCAGCAGCCCAGACGAACTTAATAATTCACCCCTCCACTTT CASSPDELNNSPLHF
NA TRBJ1-1 TRBV7-3 NA TGTGCCAGCAGCCTCGCGGGCGGTAGCACTGAAGCTTTCTTT CASSLAGGSTEAFF
NA TRBJ1-1 TRBV4-2 NA TGTGCCAGCAGCCCCCGTGGGGGTGGCAGAATAATGAACACTGAAGCTTTCTTT CASSPRGGGRIMNTEAFF
NA TRBJ1-4 TRBV30 NA TGTGCCTGCGACAACAGGCGGGCTGAAAAACTGTTTTTT CACDNRRAEKLFF
TRBD1 TRBJ2-4 TRBV6-5 once TGTGCCAGCAGCTGGACAGGGGGAGCCAAAAACATTCAGTACTTC CASSWTGGAKNIQYF
TRBD1 TRBJ2-3 TRBV6-1 NA TGTGCCAGCAGTGAAGAACAGGGGCTACTCACAGATACGCAGTATTTT CASSEEQGLLTDTQYF
NA TRBJ2-2 TRBV3-1/TRBV3-2 NA TGTGCCAGCAGCCAAGGGGTCGGCGGGGAGCTGTTTTTT CASSQGVGGELFF
NA TRBJ2-2 TRBV6-5 NA TGTGCCAGCAGTTACTGGGGTGAAGGGACCGGGGAGCTGTTTTTT CASSYWGEGTGELFF
NA TRBJ2-1 TRBV5-5 NA TGTGCCAGCAGCCGGGCCGAACCAGGCGGTGAGCAGTTCTTC CASSRAEPGGEQFF
NA TRBJ1-2 TRBV7-3 once TGTGCCAGCAGCTTAGGGCCAGGGGCTAACTATGGCTACACCTTC CASSLGPGANYGYTF
NA TRBJ1-5 TRBV9 many TGTGCCAGCAGCCCAAGGCCTGGGGGCAATCAGCCCCAGCATTTT CASSPRPGGNQPQHF
TRBD1 TRBJ1-4 TRBV4-1 NA TGCGCCAGCAGCCAAGTCGCCGGGACAGACAATGAAAAACTGTTTTTT CASSQVAGTDNEKLFF
TRBD2 TRBJ2-2 TRBV14 NA TGTGCCAGCAGCAAAGGCCCGGGGGGCACCGGGGAGCTGTTTTTT CASSKGPGGTGELFF
TRBD2 TRBJ2-1 TRBV19 NA TGTGCCAGTAGGCCGGGTGATAGCGGGGGGGCCCGGGGTGAGCAGTTCTTC CASRPGDSGGARGEQFF
NA TRBJ1-3 TRBV5-1 NA TGCGCCAGCGGAACGACGTCCGGAAACACCATATATTTT CASGTTSGNTIYF
NA TRBJ1-2 TRBV28 NA TGTGCCAGCAGTCTAATAGGGAGAAGCTACACCTTC CASSLIGRSYTF
NA TRBJ1-2 TRBV6-1 NA TGTGCCAGCAGTGAAGCGTTAGAAGGACTCTATGGCTACACCTTC CASSEALEGLYGYTF
TRBD1 TRBJ1-1 TRBV5-1 few TGCGCCAGCAGCTCCGGACAGGGGGGGTCTGAAGCTTTCTTT CASSSGQGGSEAFF
TRBD1 TRBJ1-2 TRBV10-1 NA TGCGCCAGCAGCCCAGGGGGATTGAACTATGGCTACACCTTC CASSPGGLNYGYTF
TRBD1 TRBJ2-2 TRBV5-1 NA TGCGCCAGCAGCTTGGAGGACAGGGCGATCGGGGAGCTGTTTTTT CASSLEDRAIGELFF
NA TRBJ1-3 TRBV7-2 NA TGTGCCAGCAGCCCCAATCCGACAGCTGCCGACAGCTCTGGAAACACCATATATTTT CASSPNPTAADSSGNTIYF
NA TRBJ1-4 TRBV27 NA TGTGCCAGCAGTTTAACCCCTGGCCTCAATGAAAAACTGTTTTTT CASSLTPGLNEKLFF
NA TRBJ1-3 TRBV11-2 NA TGTGCCAGCAGCTTAGATCGCAGGGGCCGGTCTGGAAACACCATATATTTT CASSLDRRGRSGNTIYF
NA TRBJ2-7 TRBV9 NA TGTGCCAGCAGCGTAGACCCGGCCAGCCGGCTTATTGAGCAGTACTTC CASSVDPASRLIEQYF
NA TRBJ1-6 TRBV12-3/TRBV12-4 NA TGTGCCAGCGCCACAGGCAAAATTTCACCCCTCCACTTT CASATGKISPLHF